In its sample, the clone carrying this TCR beta chain was seen a few times. Antigen: not known. The authors ran a second PCR of about 7 to 11 cycles using a sample-barcoded 5' primer and a J-beta primer mix. Via MiXCR, TCRdb re-called the 5' RACE reads, giving one row per CDR3 protein. The sample carries under 950,000 distinct CDR3 sequences, around a fifth recorded once. Each sample used at least 6 million PBMCs. This sample is drawn from a study of blood T cells in healthy people across ages. Study-wide findings and caveats: There was no known CMV status for donors, so expanded clonotype changes were possibly confounded.

The length of the CDR3 is 14 residues. Looked up from germline, CDR1 is SEHNR and CDR2 is FQNEAQ (reference sequence). V lost 8 bases to trimming and J lost 0 bases, with 13 bases between them. Specimen: blood. The TCR was taken from a man between 65 and 85 years old in good health. The chain links TRBV7-9 to TRBJ1-1; D gene ambiguous. CDR3 in amino acids: CASRAGNVNTEAFF. CDR3 in DNA: TGTGCCAGCCGGGCAGGAAATGTGAACACTGAAGCTTTCTTT. Full variable domain (remainder filled in from reference TRBV7-9 and TRBJ1-1): DTGVSQNPRHKITKRGQNVTFRCDPISEHNRLYWYRQTLGQGPEFLTYFQNEAQLEKSRLLSDRFSAERPKGSFSTLEIQRTEQGDSAMYLCASRAGNVNTEAFFGQGTRLTVV.